The 20 T cell receptor beta chains presented below share a single source sample, sequenced in a study of blood T cell repertoires in COVID-19. Sequenced by immunoSEQ multiplex PCR; TCRdb stores in-frame clones only, minus some. The data show roughly 450,000 clones, around 90% seen once. The sequenced sample was PBMCs or T cells enriched from blood (not recorded which). The origin of the receptors is a man aged 18 to 35 who had recovered from COVID-19.

The chain links TRBV4-2 to TRBJ2-1; the D gene is possibly TRBD2 (5 bases). The CDR3 is 17 residues long. Germline assignment: CDR1 LGHNA and CDR2 YNFKEQ. Trimming stripped 1 base from V and 6 bases from J, with 19 bases between. Here the CDR3 reads CASSQVFKLELPNEQFF. CDR3 sequence (DNA): TGTGCCAGCAGCCAAGTTTTCAAACTAGAACTACCCAATGAGCAGTTCTTC.

V gene TRBV2 combines with J gene TRBJ1-3, with TRBD1 matching 7 bases. J lost 3 bases, V lost 6 bases, and 11 bases had no gene match. Looked up from germline, CDR1 is SNHLY and CDR2 is FYNNEI. The CDR3 runs to 16 residues. The CDR3 sequence is CASRNLFNRGGNTIYF. CDR3 DNA: TGTGCCAGCAGAAACCTATTTAACAGGGGTGGAAACACCATATATTTT. Variable domain in full (rest from reference TRBV2 and TRBJ1-3): EPEVTQTPSHQVTQMGQEVILRCVPISNHLYFYWYRQILGQKVEFLVSFYNNEISEKSEIFDDQFSVERPDGSNFTLKIRSTKLEDSAMYFCASRNLFNRGGNTIYFGEGSWLTVV.

V gene TRBV6-5 combines with J gene TRBJ2-2; no definite D call. Per germline, CDR1 MNHEY and CDR2 SVGAGI. The CDR3 consists of 16 residues. With 4 bases removed from V and 3 bases from J, the gap between germline ends came to 15 bases. CDR3 protein: CASSSHRGRHTGELFF. Written as DNA, the CDR3 is TGTGCCAGCAGTTCCCACCGTGGCCGCCACACCGGGGAGCTGTTTTTT.

V usage is TRBV16 and J usage is TRBJ1-5, with D uncertain. V dropped 0 bases and J dropped 10 bases, with 13 bases sitting between them. This CDR3 has 14 amino acids. Per the germline V gene, CDR1 is KGHSY and CDR2 is FQNENV. In DNA form, the CDR3 reads TGTGCCAGCAGCCAATCAGTCCTGACATCCCCCCAGCATTTT. It encodes CASSQSVLTSPQHF. The full variable domain, in which reference TRBV16 and TRBJ1-5 provide the parts outside the CDR3, is GEEVAQTPKHLVRGEGQKAKLYCAPIKGHSYVFWYQQVLKNEFKFLISFQNENVFDETGMPKERFSAKCLPNSPCSLEIQATKLEDSAVYFCASSQSVLTSPQHFGDGTRLSIL.

This clone has only a few counts. V is TRBV5-1 and J is TRBJ1-2; 7 bases match TRBD1. Germline-derived CDR1 and CDR2 are SGHRS and YFSETQ. There are 14 residues in the CDR3. The ends lost 4 bases at V and 2 bases at J; junction bases unmatched: 5. CDR3 sequence reads: CASSAGQSNYGYTF. DNA for the CDR3: TGCGCCAGCAGCGCGGGACAGAGCAACTATGGCTACACCTTC. Full variable domain (missing parts from reference TRBV5-1 and TRBJ1-2): KAGVTQTPRYLIKTRGQQVTLSCSPISGHRSVSWYQQTPGQGLQFLFEYFSETQRNKGNFPGRFSGRQFSNSRSEMNVSTLELGDSALYLCASSAGQSNYGYTFGSGTRLTVV.

As DNA, the CDR3 is TGTGCCAGCAGCCGAAGGGCAGGGGTCTATGGCTACACCTTC. Its translation: CASSRRAGVYGYTF. The chain has TRBV28 and TRBJ1-2; a weak D match, TRBD1 (6 bases). Trimming shortened V by 6 bases and J by 4 bases, and 15 bases separated the two germline ends. The CDR3 spans 14 residues. Germline V gene sequence: CDR1 MDHEN, CDR2 SYDVKM.

This clone was seen a handful of times. The CDR3 region is CATPAGDEQYF. CDR3 in DNA: TGCGCCACCCCTGCCGGAGACGAGCAGTACTTC. The rearrangement uses TRBV10-1 and TRBJ2-7, with D hard to call. The germline gives CDR1 WNHNN, CDR2 SYGVQD (reference sequence). The CDR3 is 11 amino acids. Trimming cost V 10 bases and J 5 bases, with 12 bases left between them.

The chain combines TRBV12-3 or TRBV12-4 with TRBJ1-2; no firm D call. The CDR3 length is 13 residues. Trimming pared 2 bases from V and 1 base from J, leaving 5 bases between. This CDR3 reads CASSLPFNYGYTF. The CDR3 region has the DNA TGTGCCAGCAGTTTACCCTTTAACTATGGCTACACCTTC.

This chain connects TRBV15 to TRBJ1-2; the D is unclear. The CDR3 has 13 residues. Germline CDR1 LNHNV, CDR2 YYDKDF (reference sequence). V gave up 5 bases and J gave up 5 bases, with 12 bases separating them. DNA of the CDR3: TGTGCCACCAGCCCCTGGTTGGCTTATGGCTACACCTTC. Translation gives CATSPWLAYGYTF.

The chain joins TRBV2 to TRBJ1-2, with TRBD1 matching over 9 bases. CDR1 is SNHLY, CDR2 FYNNEI, per germline. The CDR3 covers 15 residues. Germline trimming cut 6 bases from V and 2 bases from J; bases unmatched to any gene: 7. In DNA, the CDR3 is TGTGCCAGCAGAATTACGACAGGGGGGAACTATGGCTACACCTTC. Translating gives CASRITTGGNYGYTF.

The chain carries TRBV7-9 and TRBJ2-5, with 7 bases fitting TRBD1. Trimming at V came to 0 bases and at J to 3 bases, leaving 10 bases not matched to a gene. Germline-derived CDR1 and CDR2 are SEHNR and FQNEAQ (reference sequence). The CDR3 length is 17 residues. The CDR3 spells CASSLAQGQALKETQYF. As DNA, the CDR3 is TGTGCCAGCAGCTTAGCCCAAGGACAGGCCCTTAAAGAGACCCAGTACTTC.

The V call is TRBV19, the J call TRBJ2-7; 14 bases map to TRBD2. Germline assignment: CDR1 LNHDA and CDR2 SQIVND (reference sequence). The trim removed 3 bases at V and 3 bases at J, leaving 7 bases unmatched. The CDR3 is made up of 17 amino acids. The CDR3 sequence is CASSMFGTSGRIYEQYF. The CDR3 DNA follows: TGTGCCAGTAGTATGTTTGGGACTAGCGGGAGAATCTACGAGCAGTACTTC.

The V and J genes are TRBV20-1 and TRBJ2-3; 8 nucleotides agree with TRBD2. V gave up 3 bases and J gave up 11 bases; unmatched junction bases: 13. The CDR3 runs to 14 residues. The germline V gene encodes CDR1 DFQATT and CDR2 SNEGSKA (reference sequence). CDR3 in DNA: TGCAGTGCTAGTGTAGGGACTGGGACTAGGTTGCAGTATTTT. It yields the protein CSASVGTGTRLQYF.

CDR3 DNA: TGTGCCAGCAGCCAATCGGGGTGGGAGCAGTACTTC. The encoded protein is CASSQSGWEQYF. The chain links TRBV3-1 (or the pseudogene TRBV3-2) to TRBJ2-7; a possible D gene is TRBD2 (5 bases). V shed 2 bases and J shed 7 bases, with 9 bases lying between them. CDR3 size: 12 residues. From germline, CDR1 is LGHDT and CDR2 YNNKEL (reference sequence).

This sequence joins TRBV18 and TRBJ2-1; 9 bases agree with TRBD1. Germline assignment: CDR1 KGHSH and CDR2 LQKENI. The CDR3 runs to 14 residues. V lost 6 bases, J lost 9 bases, and 9 bases stayed unmatched. CDR3 nucleotides: TGTGCCAGCTCGCGAAACACAGGGGGCGGTGAGCAGTTCTTC. Protein product: CASSRNTGGGEQFF.

The V and J genes are TRBV5-1 and TRBJ1-2; 7 bases align to TRBD1. This CDR3 has 14 amino acids. CDR1 and CDR2 (germline): SGHRS, YFSETQ. Trimming cost V 0 bases and J 3 bases; bases outside gene matches: 2. The CDR3 region has the DNA TGCGCCAGCAGCTTGGCCACAGGGGACTATGGCTACACCTTC. It codes for CASSLATGDYGYTF.

This clone was picked up one time. This sequence joins TRBV10-3 and TRBJ2-1, with D possibly TRBD2 on 6 matching bases. Per germline, CDR1 ENHRY and CDR2 SYGVKD. With 0 bases removed from V and 7 bases from J, the gap between germline ends came to 16 bases. CDR3 length: 16 residues. The CDR3 sequence: CAISESGSSAGNEQFF. The DNA for the CDR3 is TGTGCCATCAGTGAGTCGGGGTCTAGCGCTGGGAATGAGCAGTTCTTC.

On this clone: The same CDR3 arises from other DNA sequences in this sample as well. The gene calls are TRBV29-1 and TRBJ2-7; maybe TRBD1 (5 bases). Germline V gives CDR1 SQVTM, CDR2 ANQGSEA. Trimming stripped 3 bases from V and 4 bases from J, with 10 bases between. The CDR3 has 12 amino acids. The CDR3 coding sequence is TGCAGCGTTGAGACCAGGGATTACGAGCAGTACTTC. The encoded protein is CSVETRDYEQYF.

This clone turned up a few times. CDR3 bases: TGTGCCAGCAGTTCTAGTGGTCGGGGGAGGTACACTGAAGCTTTCTTT. Translation: CASSSSGRGRYTEAFF. This chain connects TRBV28 to TRBJ1-1; D perhaps matches TRBD1 (5 bases). V was pared by 4 bases and J by 3 bases, with 18 bases between. Germline CDR1 MDHEN, CDR2 SYDVKM. This CDR3 comprises 16 residues.

The chain uses TRBV7-9 and TRBJ1-1; 7 bases align to TRBD1. The V gene end was trimmed by 5 bases and the J gene end by 1 base; junction bases not matched to a gene: 7. The CDR3 totals 15 residues. Germline V gives CDR1 SEHNR, CDR2 FQNEAQ (reference sequence). The CDR3 here is CASSQPPGGNTEAFF. The CDR3 DNA sequence: TGTGCCAGCAGCCAACCACCAGGGGGGAACACTGAAGCTTTCTTT.